The present T cell receptor beta chain was sequenced within a study of T-cell memory formation after mild COVID-19. V was trimmed by 3 bases and J by 1 base, leaving 6 bases between them. Germline CDR1 reads DFQATT; CDR2 reads SNEGSKA (reference sequence). The CDR3 consists of 12 residues. This clonotype was seen repeatedly, ten times or more. TCR alpha and TCR beta cDNA libraries carrying sample barcodes and UMIs came from 5'RACE with constant-segment primers. In TCRdb, the 5' RACE reads were re-called with MiXCR into one record per CDR3 protein. Of some 250,000 distinct CDR3 sequences in the sample, approximately 18% were seen once.

J is TRBJ1-2 and V is TRBV20-1; D might be TRBD1 (5 bases). The receptor was derived from a man in his late teens or twenties who had mild COVID-19 (a few samples of this study predate the infection). Cell type and time point are not known. Source material: PBMCs or a T cell subset sorted from them (not recorded which). The CDR3 region is CSARDNNYGYTF. CDR3 nucleotide sequence: TGCAGTGCTAGGGACAATAACTATGGCTACACCTTC.